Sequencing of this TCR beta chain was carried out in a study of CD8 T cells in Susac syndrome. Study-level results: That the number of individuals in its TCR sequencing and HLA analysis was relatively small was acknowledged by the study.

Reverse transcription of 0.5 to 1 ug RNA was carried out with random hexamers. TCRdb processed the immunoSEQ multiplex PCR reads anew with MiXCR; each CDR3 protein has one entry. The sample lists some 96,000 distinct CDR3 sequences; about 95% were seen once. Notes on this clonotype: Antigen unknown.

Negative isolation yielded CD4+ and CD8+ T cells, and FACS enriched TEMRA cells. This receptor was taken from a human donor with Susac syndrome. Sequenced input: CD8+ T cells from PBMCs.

The CDR3 here is CASQGPLGTEAFF. DNA of the CDR3: TGTGCCAGCCAAGGGCCCCTGGGGACTGAAGCTTTCTTT. The chain has TRBV25-1 and TRBJ1-1; D remains ambiguous. The CDR3 totals 13 residues. Deletions cut 8 bases from V and 5 bases from J, with 15 bases between. The germline CDR1 and CDR2 sequences are MGHDK and SYGVNS. Using reference TRBV25-1 and TRBJ1-1 for the parts outside the CDR3, the full variable domain is EADIYQTPRYLVIGTGKKITLECSQTMGHDKMYWYQQDPGMELHLIHYSYGVNSTEKGDLSSESTVSRIRTEHFPLTLESARPSHTSQYLCASQGPLGTEAFFGQGTRLTVV.